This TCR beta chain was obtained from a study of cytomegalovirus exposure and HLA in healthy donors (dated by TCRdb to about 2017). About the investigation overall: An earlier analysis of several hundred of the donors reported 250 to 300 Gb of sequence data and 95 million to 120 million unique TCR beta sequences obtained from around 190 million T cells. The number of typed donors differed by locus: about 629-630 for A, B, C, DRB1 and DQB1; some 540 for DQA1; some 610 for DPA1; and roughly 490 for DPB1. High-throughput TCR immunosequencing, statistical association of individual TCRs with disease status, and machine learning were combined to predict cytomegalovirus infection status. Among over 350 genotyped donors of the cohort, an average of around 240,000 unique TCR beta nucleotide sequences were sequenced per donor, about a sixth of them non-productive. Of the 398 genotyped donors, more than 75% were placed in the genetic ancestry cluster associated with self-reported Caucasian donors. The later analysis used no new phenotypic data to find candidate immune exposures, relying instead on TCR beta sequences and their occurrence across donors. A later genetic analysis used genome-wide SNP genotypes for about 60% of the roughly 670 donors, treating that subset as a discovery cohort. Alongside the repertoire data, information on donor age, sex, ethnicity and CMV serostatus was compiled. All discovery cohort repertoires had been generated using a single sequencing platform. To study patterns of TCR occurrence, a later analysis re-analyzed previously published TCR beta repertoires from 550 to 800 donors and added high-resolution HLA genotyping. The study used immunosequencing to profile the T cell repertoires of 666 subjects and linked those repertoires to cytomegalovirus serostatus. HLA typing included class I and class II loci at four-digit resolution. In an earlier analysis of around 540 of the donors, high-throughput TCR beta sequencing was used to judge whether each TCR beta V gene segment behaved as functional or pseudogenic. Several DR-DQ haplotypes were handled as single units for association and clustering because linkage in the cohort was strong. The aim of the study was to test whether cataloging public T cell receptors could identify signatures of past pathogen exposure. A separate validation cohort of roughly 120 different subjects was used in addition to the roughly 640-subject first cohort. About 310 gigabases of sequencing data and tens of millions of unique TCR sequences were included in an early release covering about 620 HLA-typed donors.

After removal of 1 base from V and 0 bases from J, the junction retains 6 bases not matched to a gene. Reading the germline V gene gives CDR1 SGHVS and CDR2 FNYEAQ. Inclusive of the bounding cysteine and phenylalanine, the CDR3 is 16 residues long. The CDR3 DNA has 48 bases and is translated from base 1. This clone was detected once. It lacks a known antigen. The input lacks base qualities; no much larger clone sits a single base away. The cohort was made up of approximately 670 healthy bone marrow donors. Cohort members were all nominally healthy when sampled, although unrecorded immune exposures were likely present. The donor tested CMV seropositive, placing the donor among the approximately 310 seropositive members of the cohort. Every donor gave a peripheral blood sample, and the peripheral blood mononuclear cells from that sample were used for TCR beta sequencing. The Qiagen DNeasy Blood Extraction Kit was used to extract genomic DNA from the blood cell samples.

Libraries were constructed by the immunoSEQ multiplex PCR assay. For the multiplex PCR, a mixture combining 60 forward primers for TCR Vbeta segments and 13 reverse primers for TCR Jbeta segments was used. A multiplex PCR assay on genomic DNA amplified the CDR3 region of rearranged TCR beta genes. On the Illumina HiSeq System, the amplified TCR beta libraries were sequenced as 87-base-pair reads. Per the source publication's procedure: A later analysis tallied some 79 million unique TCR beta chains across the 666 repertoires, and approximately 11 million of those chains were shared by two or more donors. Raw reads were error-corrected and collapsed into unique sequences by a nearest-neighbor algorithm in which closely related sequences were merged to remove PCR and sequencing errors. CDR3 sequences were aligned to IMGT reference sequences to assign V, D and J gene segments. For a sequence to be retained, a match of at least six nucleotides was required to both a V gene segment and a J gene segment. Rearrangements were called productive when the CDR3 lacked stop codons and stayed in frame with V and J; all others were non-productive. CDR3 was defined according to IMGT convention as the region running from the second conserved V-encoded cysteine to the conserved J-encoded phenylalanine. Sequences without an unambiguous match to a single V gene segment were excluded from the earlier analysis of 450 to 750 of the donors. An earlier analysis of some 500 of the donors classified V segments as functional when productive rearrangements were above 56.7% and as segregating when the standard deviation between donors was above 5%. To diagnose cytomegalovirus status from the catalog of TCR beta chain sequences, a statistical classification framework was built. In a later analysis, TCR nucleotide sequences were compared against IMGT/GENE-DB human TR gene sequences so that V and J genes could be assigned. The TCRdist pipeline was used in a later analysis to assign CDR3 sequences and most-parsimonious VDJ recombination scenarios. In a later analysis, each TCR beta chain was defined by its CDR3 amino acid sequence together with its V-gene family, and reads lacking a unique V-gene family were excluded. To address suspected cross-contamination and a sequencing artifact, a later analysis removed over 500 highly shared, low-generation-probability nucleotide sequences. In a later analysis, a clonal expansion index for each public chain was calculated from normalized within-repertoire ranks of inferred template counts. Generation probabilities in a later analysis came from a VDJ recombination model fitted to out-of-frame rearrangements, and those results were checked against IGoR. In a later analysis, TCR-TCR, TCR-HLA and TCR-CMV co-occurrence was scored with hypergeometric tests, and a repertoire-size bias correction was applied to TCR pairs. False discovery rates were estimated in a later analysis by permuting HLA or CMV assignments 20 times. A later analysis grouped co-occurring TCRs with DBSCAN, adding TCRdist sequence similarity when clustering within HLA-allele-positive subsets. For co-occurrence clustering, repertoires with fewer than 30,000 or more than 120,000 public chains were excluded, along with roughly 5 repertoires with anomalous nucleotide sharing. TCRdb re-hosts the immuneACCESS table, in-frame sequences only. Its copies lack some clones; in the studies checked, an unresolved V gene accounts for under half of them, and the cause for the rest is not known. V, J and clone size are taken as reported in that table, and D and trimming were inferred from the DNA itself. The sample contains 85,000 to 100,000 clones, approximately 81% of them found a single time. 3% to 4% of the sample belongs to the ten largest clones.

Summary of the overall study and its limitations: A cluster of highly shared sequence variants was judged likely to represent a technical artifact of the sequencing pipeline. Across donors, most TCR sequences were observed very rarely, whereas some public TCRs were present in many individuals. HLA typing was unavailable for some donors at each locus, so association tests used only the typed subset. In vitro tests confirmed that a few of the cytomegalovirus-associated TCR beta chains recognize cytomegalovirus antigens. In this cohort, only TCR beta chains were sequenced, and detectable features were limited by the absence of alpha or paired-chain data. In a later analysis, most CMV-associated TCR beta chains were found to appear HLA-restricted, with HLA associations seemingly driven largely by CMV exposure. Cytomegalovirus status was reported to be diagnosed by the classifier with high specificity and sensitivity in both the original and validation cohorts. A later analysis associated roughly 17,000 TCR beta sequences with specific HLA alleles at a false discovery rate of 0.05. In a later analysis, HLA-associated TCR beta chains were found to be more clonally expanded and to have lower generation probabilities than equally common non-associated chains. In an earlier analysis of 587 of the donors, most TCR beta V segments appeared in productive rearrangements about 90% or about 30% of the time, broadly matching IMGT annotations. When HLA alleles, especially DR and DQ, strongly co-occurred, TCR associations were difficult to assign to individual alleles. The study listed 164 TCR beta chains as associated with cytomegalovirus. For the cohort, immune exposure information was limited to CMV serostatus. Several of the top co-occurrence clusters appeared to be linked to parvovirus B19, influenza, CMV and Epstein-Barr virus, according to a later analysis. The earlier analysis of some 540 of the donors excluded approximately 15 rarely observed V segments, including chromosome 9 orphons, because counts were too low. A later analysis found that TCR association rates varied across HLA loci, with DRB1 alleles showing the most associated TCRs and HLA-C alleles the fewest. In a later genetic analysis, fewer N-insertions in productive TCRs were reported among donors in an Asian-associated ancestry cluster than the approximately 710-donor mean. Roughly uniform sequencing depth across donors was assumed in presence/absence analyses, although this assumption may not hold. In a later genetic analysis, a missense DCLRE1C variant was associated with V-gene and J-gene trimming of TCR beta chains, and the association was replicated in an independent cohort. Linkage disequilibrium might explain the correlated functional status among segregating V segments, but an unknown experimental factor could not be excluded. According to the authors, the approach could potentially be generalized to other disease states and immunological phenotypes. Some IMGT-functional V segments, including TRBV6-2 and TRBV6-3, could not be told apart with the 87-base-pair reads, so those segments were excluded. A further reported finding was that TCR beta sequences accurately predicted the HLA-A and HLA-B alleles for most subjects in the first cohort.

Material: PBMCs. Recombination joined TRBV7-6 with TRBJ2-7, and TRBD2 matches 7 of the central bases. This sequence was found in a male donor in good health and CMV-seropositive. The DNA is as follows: TGTGCCAGCAGCTTAGTATCCCCGGGAGGCTCCTACGAGCAGTACTTC. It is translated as CASSLVSPGGSYEQYF.